Listed below are T cell receptor beta chains from one sample, sequenced in a study of control samples from healthy donors and cancer patients. Assay: immunoSEQ multiplex PCR; the TCRdb copy retains only in-frame clones and omits some. The data show about 130,000 clones, roughly 94% seen once. Source material: PBMCs. These receptor sequences come from a man in his 60s with colorectal cancer. The conserved cysteine and the conserved F or W are not part of the CDR3 here. Each record gives: clone size, V gene, J gene, CDR3 protein. Clone size is shown for a subset of rows, as once, few, many or a class of expanded clone.

size: NA; V: TRBV7-8; J: TRBJ2-5; CDR3: ASSLLPTEETQY
size: NA; V: TRBV7-9; J: TRBJ1-5; CDR3: ASSPGGSRRDQPQH
size: NA; V: TRBV9; J: TRBJ2-5; CDR3: ASSVDNGETQY
size: NA; V: TRBV5-4; J: TRBJ2-2; CDR3: ASSLKVTGTGELF
size: NA; V: TRBV24-1; J: TRBJ2-3; CDR3: ATRSSGADTQY
size: NA; V: TRBV24-1; J: TRBJ1-2; CDR3: ATRDRLSGYT
size: NA; V: TRBV19; J: TRBJ1-2; CDR3: ASSIQAEGNGYT
size: NA; V: TRBV30; J: TRBJ1-2; CDR3: AWKMVLNYGYT
size: NA; V: TRBV5-5; J: TRBJ2-1; CDR3: ASSPREYNEQF
size: NA; V: TRBV5-6; J: TRBJ1-6; CDR3: ASSKDRGQPLH
size: NA; V: TRBV5-4; J: TRBJ1-2; CDR3: ASSRTGGGGYT
size: NA; V: TRBV6-2/TRBV6-3; J: TRBJ1-5; CDR3: ASSGRGNQPQH
size: NA; V: TRBV30; J: TRBJ1-5; CDR3: AWSVNLSPPQH
size: NA; V: TRBV6-2/TRBV6-3; J: TRBJ1-6; CDR3: ASSPGRKNSPLH
size: NA; V: TRBV9; J: TRBJ1-1; CDR3: ASSAGQGAAEAF
size: NA; V: TRBV28; J: TRBJ1-6; CDR3: ASGPGNNSPLH
size: NA; V: TRBV5-1; J: TRBJ2-1; CDR3: ASSLAGLAGANEQF
size: once; V: TRBV4-1; J: TRBJ1-1; CDR3: ASSQVGNTEAF
size: NA; V: TRBV19; J: TRBJ1-5; CDR3: ASGRSNQPQH
size: NA; V: TRBV9; J: TRBJ2-7; CDR3: ASSVSTGFHEQY
size: NA; V: TRBV15; J: TRBJ1-2; CDR3: ATSRDRQGTTYGYT
size: NA; V: TRBV12-3/TRBV12-4; J: TRBJ2-1; CDR3: ASSIHQRNEQF
size: NA; V: TRBV6-5; J: TRBJ2-7; CDR3: ASRLAGNTYEQY
size: NA; V: TRBV9; J: TRBJ2-2; CDR3: ASSPRTSDTGELF
size: once; V: TRBV25-1; J: TRBJ1-2; CDR3: ASSGHPGQGTEYYGYT
size: NA; V: TRBV5-1; J: TRBJ2-6; CDR3: ASSLEPSISGANVLT
size: NA; V: TRBV7-2; J: TRBJ2-5; CDR3: ASSPRGGMWETQY
size: NA; V: TRBV18; J: TRBJ2-7; CDR3: ASSPPRGGASDEQY